These 24 T cell receptor beta chains came from one sample sequenced in a study of blood T cell repertoires in COVID-19. Method: immunoSEQ multiplex PCR; TCRdb's copy keeps in-frame clones and lacks some. The profile shows approximately 530,000 clones, 70% to 90% of them singletons. The sample taken for sequencing was peripheral blood. These TCRs come from a woman aged 50 to 60 with COVID-19, enrolled during active disease.

V and J are TRBV19 and TRBJ1-5, with D uncertain. V was clipped by 9 bases and J by 0 bases, with 15 bases between them. Looked up from germline, CDR1 is LNHDA and CDR2 is SQIVND (reference sequence). The CDR3 has 15 amino acids. CDR3 DNA sequence: TGTGCCAGCGGGGTACAGTTAGTTAGCAATCAGCCCCAGCATTTT. It codes for CASGVQLVSNQPQHF.

The rearrangement links TRBV28 to TRBJ1-4; D is uncertain. This CDR3 has 16 residues. With 10 bases removed from V and 4 bases from J, the gap between germline ends came to 22 bases. CDR1 is MDHEN and CDR2 is SYDVKM in the germline V gene. CDR3 sequence (DNA): TGTGCCACCTCGGCCTGGGCTGTTAATCATAATGAAAAACTGTTTTTT. It codes for CATSAWAVNHNEKLFF.

This sequence joins TRBV30 and TRBJ2-3, with TRBD1 matching over 8 bases. The germline CDR1 and CDR2 sequences are GTSNPN and SVGIG (reference sequence). V lost 2 bases, J lost 2 bases, and 6 bases stayed unmatched. The CDR3 extends over 15 amino acids. CDR3 amino acids: CAWSWWDRSTDTQYF. CDR3 in DNA: TGTGCCTGGAGTTGGTGGGACAGGTCCACAGATACGCAGTATTTT. Full variable domain (rest looked up from reference TRBV30 and TRBJ2-3): SQTIHQWPATLVQPVGSPLSLECTVEGTSNPNLYWYRQAAGRGLQLLFYSVGIGQISSEVPQNLSASRPQDRQFILSSKKLLLSDSGFYLCAWSWWDRSTDTQYFGPGTRLTVL.

The chain carries TRBV7-3 and TRBJ2-1; 10 bases align to TRBD2. The CDR3 runs to 17 residues. CDR1 and CDR2 from the germline V gene are SGHTA and FQGTGA. V dropped 0 bases and J dropped 6; count of bases not matched to a gene: 8. Here the CDR3 DNA reads TGTGCCAGCAGCTTAACGGGGACTAGCGCTTCTTCCAATGAGCAGTTCTTC. It encodes CASSLTGTSASSNEQFF.

The chain carries TRBV9 and TRBJ2-7, with unresolved D. Germline lookup yields CDR1 SGDLS and CDR2 YYNGEE. The CDR3 has 14 amino acids. The V and J ends lost 3 bases and 0 bases respectively, with 10 bases between them. CDR3 DNA: TGTGCCAGCAGCGAAACTGGTAGCTCCTACGAGCAGTACTTC. Protein: CASSETGSSYEQYF.

A single count supports this clone. The chain recombines TRBV6-5 with TRBJ2-1; a possible D gene is TRBD2 (7 bases). The CDR3 covers 12 residues. V lost 7 bases to trimming and J lost 9 bases, with 13 bases between them. Germline V gives CDR1 MNHEY, CDR2 SVGAGI. CDR3 protein: CASTRGAGEQFF. Written as DNA, the CDR3 is TGTGCCAGCACCCGGGGGGCCGGTGAGCAGTTCTTC.

The genes are TRBV9 and TRBJ2-7, with D tentatively TRBD1 (6 bases). The V and J ends lost 3 bases and 5 bases respectively, with 15 bases between them. Germline CDR1 and CDR2: SGDLS and YYNGEE. The CDR3 has 14 residues. CDR3 bases: TGTGCCAGCAGCGCCTATAACAGGGACGACGAGCAGTACTTC. This translates into CASSAYNRDDEQYF.

This chain uses TRBV28 with TRBJ1-6, with 8 bases fitting TRBD1. Germline V gene data show CDR1 as MDHEN and CDR2 as SYDVKM. V trimming: 1 base; J trimming: 7 bases; junction bases outside the gene matches: 6. The CDR3 covers 16 residues. The DNA of the CDR3 is TGTGCCAGCAGTTTATTGGCCGGGACAGGAAATTCACCCCTCCACTTT. Encoded protein: CASSLLAGTGNSPLHF.

The V gene is TRBV9, the J gene TRBJ1-2; a possible D gene is TRBD1 (5 bases). V was clipped by 0 bases and J by 4 bases, with 13 bases between them. This CDR3 has 15 residues. Germline V gene sequence: CDR1 SGDLS, CDR2 YYNGEE. In DNA form, the CDR3 reads TGTGCCAGCAGCGTAGGGCCAGGGCAAGGCTATGGCTACACCTTC. Its translation: CASSVGPGQGYGYTF.

This clone was observed many times. V is TRBV6-5 and J is TRBJ1-6, with unresolved D. The CDR3 runs to 14 residues. Trimming stripped 6 bases from V and 2 bases from J, with 8 bases between. Germline loops: CDR1 MNHEY, CDR2 SVGAGI. CDR3 in amino acids: CASSAGPYNSPLHF. CDR3 nucleotides: TGTGCCAGCAGCGCGGGCCCCTATAATTCACCCCTCCACTTT.

The chain joins TRBV4-1 to TRBJ2-3; unclear D gene. V lost 2 bases and J lost 0, with 3 bases in between. The CDR3 loop spans 13 amino acids. The germline V gene has CDR1 MGHRA and CDR2 YSYEKL. CDR3 bases: TGCGCCAGCAGCCAACCTAGCACAGATACGCAGTATTTT. Its protein product is CASSQPSTDTQYF.

The chain uses TRBV7-9 and TRBJ1-6, with 9 nucleotides matching TRBD1. CDR1 is SEHNR and CDR2 is FQNEAQ in the germline V gene (reference sequence). CDR3 size: 17 residues. J lost 9 bases, V lost 2 bases, and 11 bases had no gene match. The CDR3 nucleotides are TGTGCCAGCAGCTTATTTCCCCGGGACAGGGCTTCTTCACCCCTCCACTTT. It translates to CASSLFPRDRASSPLHF.

V is TRBV18 and J is TRBJ1-4, with 9 positions matching TRBD1. The CDR3 is 16 amino acids. V lost 5 bases to trimming and J lost 2 bases; unmatched junction nucleotides: 6. The germline CDR1 and CDR2 sequences are KGHSH and LQKENI. CDR3 DNA: TGTGCCAGCTCAGCGGGACAGGGAGGCACTAATGAAAAACTGTTTTTT. Residues: CASSAGQGGTNEKLFF.

The V gene is TRBV7-9, the J gene TRBJ1-2, with TRBD1 matching 9 bases. This CDR3 has 14 residues. The germline gives CDR1 SEHNR, CDR2 FQNEAQ (reference sequence). V shed 3 bases, J shed 8 bases, and the junction held 7 bases outside the gene matches. The CDR3 DNA is TGTGCCAGCAGCTTCAAGGGACAGGGAGCCGGCTACACCTTC. This codes for CASSFKGQGAGYTF.

This chain uses TRBV27 with TRBJ2-6, with a possible D match to TRBD1 (6 bases). This CDR3 comprises 17 residues. Germline V gene lookup returns CDR1 MNHEY and CDR2 SMNVEV (reference sequence). Trimming took off 7 bases at V and 0 bases at J, with 16 bases between the two ends. DNA of the CDR3: TGTGCCAGCATTGGACAGTCCGCCAACTCTGGGGCCAACGTCCTGACTTTC. Amino acid sequence: CASIGQSANSGANVLTF. The full variable domain, completed using reference TRBV27 and TRBJ2-6, is EAQVTQNPRYLITVTGKKLTVTCSQNMNHEYMSWYRQDPGLGLRQIYYSMNVEVTDKGDVPEGYKVSRKEKRNFPLILESPSPNQTSLYFCASIGQSANSGANVLTFGAGSRLTVL.

The genes are TRBV5-1 and TRBJ1-4; D not resolved. The length of the CDR3 is 16 residues. Deletions cut 1 base from V and 12 bases from J, with 22 bases between. Germline V CDR1 and CDR2: SGHRS, YFSETQ. CDR3 loop: CASSLIGRRLWRELFF. CDR3 DNA sequence: TGCGCCAGCAGCTTGATAGGCCGGAGGTTATGGAGAGAACTGTTTTTT. Drawing the rest from reference TRBV5-1 and TRBJ1-4, the complete variable domain is KAGVTQTPRYLIKTRGQQVTLSCSPISGHRSVSWYQQTPGQGLQFLFEYFSETQRNKGNFPGRFSGRQFSNSRSEMNVSTLELGDSALYLCASSLIGRRLWRELFFGSGTQLSVL.

The genes are TRBV5-6 and TRBJ1-4; 7 bases align to TRBD1. This CDR3 is 14 amino acids long. V gave up 0 bases and J gave up 7 bases; unmatched junction bases: 3. Germline V CDR1 and CDR2: SGHDT, YYEEEE. CDR3: CASSLGRGSEKLFF. CDR3 DNA: TGTGCCAGCAGCTTGGGCAGGGGGAGTGAAAAACTGTTTTTT. Variable domain in full (rest from reference TRBV5-6 and TRBJ1-4): DAGVTQSPTHLIKTRGQQVTLRCSPKSGHDTVSWYQQALGQGPQFIFQYYEEEERQRGNFPDRFSGHQFPNYSSELNVNALLLGDSALYLCASSLGRGSEKLFFGSGTQLSVL.

The gene calls are TRBV2 and TRBJ2-7; 10 positions match TRBD1. This CDR3 spans 17 amino acids. V shed 8 bases, J shed 0 bases, and the junction held 13 bases outside the gene matches. Per the germline V gene, CDR1 is SNHLY and CDR2 is FYNNEI. The CDR3 protein is CASPRDRGNPSSYEQYF. The DNA of the CDR3 is TGTGCCAGCCCCCGGGACAGGGGAAACCCTAGCTCCTACGAGCAGTACTTC.

In its sample, this clone was seen a few times. The sample has other DNA sequences that encode this CDR3 too. The CDR3: CASSSGQDNEKLFF. DNA of the CDR3: TGCGCCAGCAGCTCCGGCCAGGATAATGAAAAACTGTTTTTT. The V call is TRBV5-1, the J call TRBJ1-4; no definite D call. The V gene's germline CDR1 is SGHRS and CDR2 YFSETQ. The CDR3 contains 14 residues. Trimming shortened V by 3 bases and J by 4 bases, and 10 bases separated the two germline ends.

This clone was observed a single time. The CDR3 DNA is TGTGCCAGCAGCTTAGATCCCTTCCCAGATACGCAGTATTTT. It yields the protein CASSLDPFPDTQYF. The rearrangement joins TRBV7-9 to TRBJ2-3; no definite D call. The germline V gene has CDR1 SEHNR and CDR2 FQNEAQ (reference sequence). The CDR3 is 14 residues long. Trimming cost V 1 base and J 4 bases, with 9 bases left between them.

The CDR3 loop is CASSRKGARPEAFF. The CDR3 coding sequence is TGTGCCAGCAGCCGGAAGGGGGCGCGACCTGAAGCTTTCTTT. The rearrangement links TRBV5-6 to TRBJ1-1, with TRBD1 matching 7 bases. Germline V CDR1 and CDR2: SGHDT, YYEEEE. J gave up 6 bases and V 4 bases, and 9 bases lay outside the gene matches. The CDR3 runs 14 residues.

This CDR3 reads CASRRQTNPYEQYF. CDR3 nucleotides: TGTGCCAGCCGACGACAGACGAACCCCTACGAGCAGTACTTC. V gene TRBV27 combines with J gene TRBJ2-7; weak D call: TRBD1 (5 bases). V lost 8 bases to trimming and J lost 2 bases, with 16 bases between them. The CDR3 runs to 14 residues. Germline values: CDR1 MNHEY, CDR2 SMNVEV (reference sequence).

The V call is TRBV2, the J call TRBJ1-5; D is possibly TRBD1 (5 bases). Trimming removed 5 bases at V and 3 bases at J, with 14 bases between. Germline V gives CDR1 SNHLY, CDR2 FYNNEI. The CDR3 spans 15 residues. CDR3 in DNA: TGTGCCAGCAGTCTCGACAGTACCTTCAATCAGCCCCAGCATTTT. As protein: CASSLDSTFNQPQHF.

This chain joins TRBV5-4 and TRBJ2-6; tentatively, D is TRBD1 (5 bases). This CDR3 has 18 amino acids. V gave up 0 bases and J gave up 2 bases, with 15 bases separating them. Germline lookup yields CDR1 SGHNT and CDR2 YYREEE (reference sequence). The DNA for the CDR3 is TGTGCCAGCAGCTTGGAAGGGGCTTTCCTGCCTGGGGCCAACGTCCTGACTTTC. This codes for CASSLEGAFLPGANVLTF.